These 15 T cell receptor beta chains originate from one sample sequenced in a study of T-cell memory formation after mild COVID-19. TCRdb re-called the 5' RACE reads through MiXCR, storing one row per CDR3 protein. Of 290,000 or so distinct CDR3 sequences listed, 15% to 20% are singletons. The sample comprised PBMCs or a T cell subset sorted from them (not recorded which). These receptors all come from a man between 18 and 35 years old who had mild COVID-19 (a few samples of this study predate the infection). Cell type and time point are not known.

This clonotype has only a few counts. This chain joins TRBV10-3 and TRBJ2-7, with TRBD1 matching over 7 bases. This CDR3 region has 13 residues. After removal of 10 bases from V and 2 bases from J, the junction contained 8 bases not matched to a gene. Germline CDR1 reads ENHRY; CDR2 reads SYGVKD. CDR3 nucleotides: TGTGCCACCCGGACAGGCGAAACCTACGAGCAGTACTTC. The encoded protein is CATRTGETYEQYF.

At least ten counts were recorded for this clonotype. The genes are TRBV11-2 and TRBJ2-7; TRBD1 matches at 8 bases. V gave up 5 bases and J gave up 7 bases; unmatched junction bases: 4. The CDR3 spans 12 residues. Per the germline V gene, CDR1 is SGHAT and CDR2 is FQNNGV. The CDR3 bases are TGTGCCAGCAGCCGGACAGGGTGGGAGCAGTACTTC. It is translated as CASSRTGWEQYF.

The chain is built from TRBV6-6 and TRBJ2-3; weak D call: TRBD1 (5 bases). V lost 2 bases, J lost 6 bases, and 12 bases lay in between. The CDR3 has 14 residues. The germline V gene encodes CDR1 MNHNY and CDR2 SVGAGI (reference sequence). The CDR3, as DNA: TGTGCCAGCAGTTACCGGCAGGGTTGGGATACGCAGTATTTT. As protein: CASSYRQGWDTQYF.

Details on this clonotype: A read error may produce the germline difference seen at one junction end. The chain has TRBV11-2 and TRBJ2-7, with no clear D. Germline V gives CDR1 SGHAT, CDR2 FQNNGV. CDR3 length: 13 amino acids. The CDR3 DNA is TGTGACAGCAGCTTAGGTCAAGACTACGAGCAGTACTTC. This gives the protein CDSSLGQDYEQYF.

For the CDR3, the DNA is TGCAGTGCCCTTGGCCAGGCTGAAGCTTTCTTT. It is translated as CSALGQAEAFF. The J gene is TRBJ1-1, the V gene TRBV20-1, with no clear D. Trimming left V 6 bases short and J 6 bases short, with 11 bases between. The CDR3 has 11 amino acids. Looked up from germline, CDR1 is DFQATT and CDR2 is SNEGSKA (reference sequence).

The J gene is TRBJ1-5, the V gene TRBV12-3 or TRBV12-4; weak D call: TRBD1 (6 bases). This CDR3 is built from 13 residues. The V end lost 2 bases, the J end lost 11 bases, and 13 bases lay between the germline ends. CDR3 nucleotides: TGTGCCAGCAGTTTATCCTCAGGGGTGACCCAGCATTTT. Translated: CASSLSSGVTQHF.

This chain uses TRBV9 with TRBJ2-1; tentative D call: TRBD1 (6 bases). V was cut by 0 bases and J by 7 bases, with 14 bases left in between. Germline-derived CDR1 and CDR2 are SGDLS and YYNGEE. This CDR3 has 15 amino acids. CDR3 sequence: CASSVASQGSNEQFF. In DNA form, the CDR3 reads TGTGCCAGCAGCGTAGCTAGTCAGGGGTCTAATGAGCAGTTCTTC.

The sample holds a few counts of this clonotype. The rearrangement links TRBV12-5 to TRBJ2-7; a weak D match, TRBD1 (6 bases). The CDR3 sequence is 17 residues long. V dropped 3 bases and J dropped 3 bases, with 21 bases sitting between them. CDR1 and CDR2 from the germline V gene are LGHNT and FRNRAP. CDR3 loop: CASGLGGRSHGSYEQYF. The CDR3 DNA reads as TGTGCTAGTGGTTTAGGGGGTCGAAGTCACGGCAGCTACGAGCAGTACTTC.

This chain links TRBV27 with TRBJ1-2; D may be TRBD1 (5 bases). In germline, CDR1 is MNHEY, CDR2 SMNVEV (reference sequence). The CDR3 covers 17 residues. Deletions cut 7 bases from V and 1 base from J, with 22 bases between. The CDR3 nucleotides are TGTGCCAGCACCTGGGGGTGGTCTGGGGACTTTAACTATGGCTACACCTTC. Protein product: CASTWGWSGDFNYGYTF.

In its sample, this clonotype was seen many times. The V and J genes are TRBV5-1 and TRBJ2-3; D is undetermined. The germline V gene encodes CDR1 SGHRS and CDR2 YFSETQ. V was shortened by 2 bases and J by 6 bases, with 13 bases between the two germline ends. This CDR3 has 14 amino acids. This CDR3 reads CASSFSGATDTQYF. The CDR3, as DNA: TGCGCCAGCAGCTTTAGTGGCGCTACTGATACGCAGTATTTT. The entire variable domain, with the rest obtained from reference TRBV5-1 and TRBJ2-3, is as follows: KAGVTQTPRYLIKTRGQQVTLSCSPISGHRSVSWYQQTPGQGLQFLFEYFSETQRNKGNFPGRFSGRQFSNSRSEMNVSTLELGDSALYLCASSFSGATDTQYFGPGTRLTVL.

The V gene is TRBV30, the J gene TRBJ1-1; tentatively, D is TRBD1 (5 bases). CDR1 and CDR2 (germline): GTSNPN, SVGIG (reference sequence). The CDR3 loop spans 15 amino acids. V lost 3 bases to trimming and J lost 4 bases, with 18 bases between them. The CDR3 is CAWRRSGTGSTEAFF. DNA of the CDR3: TGTGCCTGGAGGCGCTCCGGGACTGGGAGCACTGAAGCTTTCTTT.

In this sample, this clonotype turned up a few times. This chain connects TRBV6-2 or TRBV6-3 to TRBJ1-5; TRBD1 might be the D (5 bases). CDR1 is MNHEY and CDR2 is SVGEGT in the germline V gene. CDR3 length equals 14 residues. Trimming left V 6 bases short and J 7 bases short, with 16 bases between. The CDR3 nucleotides read TGTGCCAGCAGGAAACCGGGACGAGAGCAGCCCCAGCATTTT. Amino acid sequence: CASRKPGREQPQHF.

The chain joins TRBV6-1 to TRBJ2-2; D perhaps matches TRBD1 (6 bases). Germline CDR1 reads MNHNS; CDR2 reads SASEGT. There are 14 residues in the CDR3. With 6 bases removed from V and 2 bases from J, the gap between germline ends came to 10 bases. CDR3 nucleotides: TGTGCCAGCAGCTACAGGGCTAACACCGGGGAGCTGTTTTTT. Translation gives CASSYRANTGELFF.

V is TRBV7-6 and J is TRBJ2-1; D possibly corresponds to TRBD2 (7 bases). CDR3 size: 14 residues. From germline, CDR1 is SGHVS and CDR2 FNYEAQ. Trimming shortened V by 1 base and J by 9 bases, and 13 bases separated the two germline ends. The chain's CDR3 is CASSLEQGGGEQFF. In nucleotides, the CDR3 is TGTGCCAGCAGCTTAGAGCAGGGAGGGGGTGAGCAGTTCTTC.

V and J are TRBV5-1 and TRBJ1-3; D remains unclear. Germline CDR1 and CDR2: SGHRS and YFSETQ. The CDR3 contains 14 residues. V gave up 1 base and J gave up 1 base, with 6 bases separating them. CDR3: CASSLTVSGNTIYF. For the CDR3, the DNA is TGCGCCAGCAGCTTGACGGTTTCTGGAAACACCATATATTTT.